This T cell receptor beta chain was sequenced during a study of cytomegalovirus exposure and HLA in healthy donors. Points from the study as a whole: Rarity held for most TCR sequences, but there were some public TCRs that occurred in many donors.

Data came from immunoSEQ multiplex PCR; TCRdb stores just in-frame clones and leaves some out. The sample includes 60,000 to 75,000 clones, 95% seen only once; the top ten take 7%. On this clone itself: Its specificity is not known.

V lost 5 bases, J lost 3 bases, and 17 bases lay in between. The length of the CDR3 is 15 residues. From germline, CDR1 is SEHNR and CDR2 FQNEAQ (reference sequence). The chain couples TRBV7-9 to TRBJ2-7; possibly TRBD1 for D (6 bases). The sequence was collected from a young woman in good health and CMV-seropositive. The sample comprised PBMCs. In DNA form, the CDR3 reads TGTGCCAGCAGCGACAAACCGGGACAACGCTACGAGCAGTACTTC. It translates to CASSDKPGQRYEQYF.